Listed below are T cell receptor beta chains from one sample, sequenced in a study of blood T cell repertoires in COVID-19. TCRdb's copy holds only in-frame clones and misses some; the assay was immunoSEQ multiplex PCR. The sample records about 190,000 clones, around 84% being singletons. Sequencing was carried out using peripheral blood. These receptors came from a man aged 25 to 45 with active or convalescent COVID-19. Each CDR3 is given with its conserved first and last residue. A D gene is named only where the DNA matches it firmly. Clone size appears in some rows only: once, few, many, or a class for an expanded clone.

V: TRBV5-1
D: TRBD2
size: once
J: TRBJ2-7
CDR3: CASSPIAGATYEQYF
DNA: TGCGCCAGCAGCCCCATAGCGGGAGCCACCTACGAGCAGTACTTC

V: TRBV5-6
D: TRBD1
size: NA
J: TRBJ2-6
CDR3: CASRPGTGISGANVLTF
DNA: TGTGCCAGCAGGCCCGGGACAGGGATCTCTGGGGCCAACGTCCTGACTTTC

V: TRBV6-5
D: TRBD1
size: NA
J: TRBJ1-1
CDR3: CASNDRGEAFF
DNA: TGTGCCAGCAACGACAGGGGCGAAGCTTTCTTT

V: TRBV6-5
D: NA
size: NA
J: TRBJ2-1
CDR3: CASSYQLENEQFF
DNA: TGTGCCAGCTCATATCAACTAGAAAATGAGCAGTTCTTC

V: TRBV27
D: NA
size: few
J: TRBJ2-7
CDR3: CASRLSGEGPYEQYF
DNA: TGTGCCAGCAGGCTCTCAGGGGAGGGACCCTACGAGCAGTACTTC

V: TRBV27
D: TRBD2
size: NA
J: TRBJ2-1
CDR3: CASSSPGLADNEQFF
DNA: TGTGCCAGCAGTTCACCGGGACTAGCGGACAATGAGCAGTTCTTC

V: TRBV7-8
D: NA
size: few
J: TRBJ1-5
CDR3: CASSLEEGRNQPQHF
DNA: TGTGCCAGCAGCTTAGAGGAGGGTCGCAATCAGCCCCAGCATTTT

V: TRBV19
D: TRBD1
size: NA
J: TRBJ1-1
CDR3: CASSMGQPNMNTEAFF
DNA: TGTGCCAGTAGTATGGGACAGCCGAACATGAACACTGAAGCTTTCTTT

V: TRBV10-1
D: TRBD1
size: NA
J: TRBJ1-5
CDR3: CARPTGRNQPQHF
DNA: TGCGCCAGGCCGACAGGGAGGAATCAGCCCCAGCATTTT

V: TRBV25-1
D: NA
size: NA
J: TRBJ2-2
CDR3: CASATTGNTGELFF
DNA: TGTGCCAGCGCAACAACAGGGAACACCGGGGAGCTGTTTTTT

V: TRBV19
D: NA
size: once
J: TRBJ1-3
CDR3: CASSTLTVSGNTIYF
DNA: TGTGCCAGTAGTACTTTGACAGTTTCTGGAAACACCATATATTTT

V: TRBV7-3
D: NA
size: NA
J: TRBJ2-1
CDR3: CASSLKGGSERDEQFF
DNA: TGTGCCAGCAGCTTAAAGGGCGGGTCGGAAAGGGATGAGCAGTTCTTC

V: TRBV5-6
D: TRBD1
size: NA
J: TRBJ1-3
CDR3: CASSYRDRAIGNTIYF
DNA: TGTGCCAGCAGCTACCGGGACAGGGCTATCGGAAACACCATATATTTT

V: TRBV12-3/TRBV12-4
D: TRBD1
size: NA
J: TRBJ1-2
CDR3: CASGLTGLANTF
DNA: TGTGCCAGCGGCCTGACAGGGCTCGCAAACACCTTC

V: TRBV11-3
D: TRBD2
size: NA
J: TRBJ2-3
CDR3: CASSRGLAGSTDTQYF
DNA: TGTGCCAGCAGCCGGGGACTAGCGGGAAGCACAGATACGCAGTATTTT

V: TRBV6-2/TRBV6-3
D: NA
size: NA
J: TRBJ1-2
CDR3: CASSYTGSGYGYTF
DNA: TGTGCCAGCAGTTACACAGGGTCCGGCTATGGCTACACCTTC

V: TRBV30
D: NA
size: NA
J: TRBJ1-3
CDR3: CAWTPQGVHTIYF
DNA: TGTGCCTGGACCCCACAGGGTGTACACACCATATATTTT

V: TRBV2
D: NA
size: NA
J: TRBJ1-5
CDR3: CASEAVRGNSNQPQHF
DNA: TGTGCCAGCGAAGCCGTCCGGGGAAACAGCAATCAGCCCCAGCATTTT

V: TRBV5-1
D: NA
size: NA
J: TRBJ2-7
CDR3: CASSRSGPGHSNEQYF
DNA: TGCGCCAGCAGCCGCAGTGGCCCAGGGCACAGCAACGAGCAGTACTTC

V: TRBV2
D: TRBD1
size: NA
J: TRBJ1-5
CDR3: CASSVVRGTGGRQPQHF
DNA: TGTGCCAGCAGTGTCGTCCGCGGGACAGGGGGCAGGCAGCCCCAGCATTTT

V: TRBV9
D: TRBD2
size: NA
J: TRBJ2-1
CDR3: CASSTGGGGYNEQFF
DNA: TGTGCCAGCAGCACCGGGGGGGGCGGTTACAATGAGCAGTTCTTC

V: TRBV30
D: NA
size: NA
J: TRBJ1-1
CDR3: CAWNRQNVEAFF
DNA: TGTGCCTGGAACCGACAGAACGTTGAAGCTTTCTTT

V: TRBV2
D: TRBD1
size: NA
J: TRBJ1-4
CDR3: CASSEKGTDREKLFF
DNA: TGTGCCAGCAGTGAAAAGGGGACAGACCGGGAAAAACTGTTTTTT

V: TRBV3-1/TRBV3-2
D: NA
size: NA
J: TRBJ1-2
CDR3: CASSQEGLVEGYTF
DNA: TGTGCCAGCAGCCAAGAAGGTCTGGTGGAGGGCTACACCTTC

V: TRBV7-9
D: TRBD1
size: NA
J: TRBJ1-2
CDR3: CASSLGGQAGGYTF
DNA: TGTGCCAGCAGCTTGGGGGGACAGGCAGGAGGCTACACCTTC

V: TRBV5-6
D: NA
size: NA
J: TRBJ2-7
CDR3: CASSLFGVEDEQYF
DNA: TGTGCCAGCAGCTTGTTCGGGGTTGAGGACGAGCAGTACTTC

V: TRBV4-1
D: TRBD1
size: NA
J: TRBJ2-1
CDR3: CASSPQLTGGSYNEQFF
DNA: TGCGCCAGCAGCCCCCAATTGACAGGGGGGTCGTACAATGAGCAGTTCTTC

V: TRBV5-4
D: NA
size: NA
J: TRBJ1-2
CDR3: CASSADKNYGYTF
DNA: TGTGCCAGCAGCGCGGACAAGAACTATGGCTACACCTTC

V: TRBV2
D: TRBD1
size: NA
J: TRBJ2-1
CDR3: CASRARTGNEQFF
DNA: TGTGCCAGCAGGGCGAGGACAGGCAATGAGCAGTTCTTC

V: TRBV29-1
D: TRBD1
size: once
J: TRBJ1-2
CDR3: CSVIDRGKYYGYTF
DNA: TGCAGCGTAATAGACAGGGGCAAATACTATGGCTACACCTTC

V: TRBV7-9
D: NA
size: once
J: TRBJ1-6
CDR3: CATEVLDNSPLHF
DNA: TGTGCCACCGAAGTTCTAGATAATTCACCCCTCCACTTT

V: TRBV27
D: TRBD1
size: NA
J: TRBJ1-5
CDR3: CASSRRQGRNQPQHF
DNA: TGTGCCAGCAGTCGACGACAGGGACGCAATCAGCCCCAGCATTTT

V: TRBV14
D: NA
size: NA
J: TRBJ1-4
CDR3: CASSQVALAATNEKLFF
DNA: TGTGCCAGCAGCCAAGTTGCTTTGGCTGCAACTAATGAAAAACTGTTTTTT

V: TRBV7-8
D: NA
size: NA
J: TRBJ1-1
CDR3: CASSLSRGRAFF
DNA: TGTGCCAGCAGCCTTAGTAGAGGAAGAGCTTTCTTT

V: TRBV6-2/TRBV6-3
D: NA
size: NA
J: TRBJ1-1
CDR3: CASSYGSAGTEAFF
DNA: TGTGCCAGCAGTTACGGTTCAGCGGGGACTGAAGCTTTCTTT

V: TRBV7-9
D: NA
size: NA
J: TRBJ2-7
CDR3: CASSLAFRVGDEQYF
DNA: TGTGCCAGCAGCTTAGCTTTCAGGGTCGGCGACGAGCAGTACTTC

V: TRBV27
D: TRBD1
size: NA
J: TRBJ2-1
CDR3: CASRTGLEQFF
DNA: TGTGCCAGCAGGACAGGGCTTGAGCAGTTCTTC

V: TRBV5-4
D: TRBD2
size: once
J: TRBJ2-2
CDR3: CASSFSSGRNTGELFF
DNA: TGTGCCAGCAGCTTCAGTAGCGGGAGAAACACCGGGGAGCTGTTTTTT

V: TRBV9
D: TRBD2
size: NA
J: TRBJ2-3
CDR3: CASSVDSGRASGTDTQYF
DNA: TGTGCCAGCAGCGTAGATAGCGGGAGGGCCTCGGGCACAGATACGCAGTATTTT

V: TRBV29-1
D: NA
size: NA
J: TRBJ1-3
CDR3: CSATDSYSGNTIYF
DNA: TGCAGCGCCACGGACAGTTACTCTGGAAACACCATATATTTT

V: TRBV11-2
D: NA
size: NA
J: TRBJ1-4
CDR3: CASSRQYEKLFF
DNA: TGTGCCAGCAGCAGACAGTACGAAAAACTGTTTTTT

V: TRBV12-3/TRBV12-4
D: TRBD1
size: NA
J: TRBJ1-2
CDR3: CASHGGQAGYTF
DNA: TGTGCCAGCCATGGCGGACAGGCCGGCTACACCTTC

V: TRBV2
D: TRBD2
size: NA
J: TRBJ2-5
CDR3: CASSGDGGAPETQYF
DNA: TGTGCCAGCAGTGGCGACGGGGGGGCTCCAGAGACCCAGTACTTC

V: TRBV18
D: NA
size: NA
J: TRBJ2-1
CDR3: CASSPAGGGYNEQFF
DNA: TGTGCCAGCTCACCGGCCGGGGGAGGCTACAATGAGCAGTTCTTC